Listed here are 20 T cell receptor beta chains from one sample, sequenced in a study of human T cells and chemical hapten exposure. Unique molecular identifiers were linked by the library to individual cDNA molecules. TCRdb re-called the reads with MiXCR, one entry per CDR3 protein. The data contain approximately 290 distinct CDR3 sequences, approximately 53% of them singletons. Unfractionated whole blood yielded total RNA. Sample: whole blood. These receptors all come from a human donor who had alopecia or was a healthy volunteer (not recorded which). Some clones in this sample may be carry-over from other donors' samples. This table probably holds off-target reads from a library built for another chain.

The chain uses TRBV27 and TRBJ2-1; 8 bases line up with TRBD2. This CDR3 region has 13 residues. In germline, CDR1 is MNHEY, CDR2 SMNVEV (reference sequence). The trim removed 2 bases at V and 12 bases at J, leaving 6 bases unmatched. CDR3 bases: TGTGCCAGCAGTTTAGGGCTAGCGGGCAGGCAGTTCTTC. This gives the protein CASSLGLAGRQFF.

The rearrangement joins TRBV4-1 to TRBJ2-7, with 8 bases lining up with TRBD1. The CDR3 length is 16 residues. V was clipped by 3 bases and J by 2 bases; unmatched bases: 9. Germline loops: CDR1 MGHRA, CDR2 YSYEKL. For the CDR3, the DNA is TGCGCCAGCAGCCAGTTGCCGACAGGGGACCCCTACGAGCAGTACTTC. Encoded protein: CASSQLPTGDPYEQYF.

The rearrangement uses TRBV7-9 and TRBJ2-1; 10 bases fit TRBD2. The V and J ends lost 5 bases and 3 bases, in that order; junction bases with no gene match: 7. The CDR3 is 16 amino acids. Germline CDR1 reads SEHNR; CDR2 reads FQNEAQ (reference sequence). The chain's CDR3 is CASSTDGTSDYNEQFF. DNA of the CDR3: TGTGCCAGCAGCACAGACGGGACTAGCGACTACAATGAGCAGTTCTTC.

A few counts support this clonotype. The V gene is TRBV28, the J gene TRBJ1-5; 8 bases match TRBD1. In germline, CDR1 is MDHEN, CDR2 SYDVKM. The CDR3 spans 17 residues. V lost 3 bases and J lost 5; bases outside the gene matches: 12. CDR3 sequence: CASSFLGRGRLDQPQHF. CDR3 nucleotide sequence: TGTGCCAGCAGTTTCCTGGGCAGGGGGCGCCTGGATCAGCCCCAGCATTTT.

V gene TRBV29-1 combines with J gene TRBJ2-5; the match to TRBD2 covers 14 bases. With 7 bases clipped from V and 7 bases from J, the junction kept 8 bases outside the gene matches. The CDR3 has 14 residues. The germline CDR1 and CDR2 sequences are SQVTM and ANQGSEA. This CDR3 reads CSAQGLAGVRTQYF. The CDR3 nucleotides read TGCAGCGCCCAGGGACTAGCGGGAGTGCGGACCCAGTACTTC.

The chain joins TRBV6-5 to TRBJ2-1; 11 nucleotides match TRBD2. Germline lookup yields CDR1 MNHEY and CDR2 SVGAGI. V shed 2 bases and J 3 bases; nucleotides not matched to a gene: 3. The length of the CDR3 is 16 residues. The DNA for the CDR3 is TGTGCCAGCAGTTACACGGGACTAGCGGACTACAATGAGCAGTTCTTC. It is translated as CASSYTGLADYNEQFF.

This chain links TRBV6-1 with TRBJ2-1, with D unresolved. This CDR3 is built from 14 residues. The germline V gene has CDR1 MNHNS and CDR2 SASEGT. Between the trimmed V and J ends, which lost 10 bases and 1 base, there was a span of 14 bases. The CDR3 sequence is CATSRTLSYNEQFF. CDR3 nucleotide sequence: TGTGCCACCTCACGGACCCTGTCCTACAATGAGCAGTTCTTC.

The V call is TRBV29-1, the J call TRBJ2-7; D uncertain. Germline V lookup: CDR1 SQVTM, CDR2 ANQGSEA. The CDR3 sequence is 12 residues long. Deletions cut 4 bases from V and 2 bases from J, with 9 bases between. The DNA of the CDR3 is TGCAGCGTTGTCGAGAGGACCTACGAGCAGTACTTC. Amino acids: CSVVERTYEQYF.

This clonotype was detected only a few times. The V and J genes are TRBV11-2 and TRBJ1-1; a possible D gene is TRBD1 (5 bases). The CDR3 runs 14 residues. Germline-derived CDR1 and CDR2 are SGHAT and FQNNGV. V gave up 5 bases and J gave up 6 bases, with 16 bases separating them. CDR3 region: CASSADGRDAEAFF. The CDR3 coding sequence is TGTGCCAGCAGCGCGGACGGCAGGGACGCTGAAGCTTTCTTT.

CDR3 coding DNA: TGTGCCAGCAGCCCTCGGACAGGTGAAGCTTTCTTT. Protein sequence: CASSPRTGEAFF. The gene calls are TRBV9 and TRBJ1-1, with TRBD1 matching 7 bases. CDR1 is SGDLS, CDR2 YYNGEE, per germline. The CDR3 sequence is 12 residues long. The V and J ends lost 4 bases and 7 bases, in that order; junction bases with no gene match: 4.

The V call is TRBV5-1, the J call TRBJ2-1; 11 bases match TRBD2. V dropped 4 bases and J dropped 0; count of bases not matched to a gene: 9. This CDR3 has 18 residues. Germline CDR1 SGHRS, CDR2 YFSETQ. CDR3: CASSTETSGTYSYNEQFF. CDR3 coding DNA: TGCGCCAGCAGCACCGAGACTAGCGGGACGTACTCCTACAATGAGCAGTTCTTC.

This chain connects TRBV12-3 or TRBV12-4 to TRBJ2-1, with 9 bases matching TRBD2. CDR3 size: 16 residues. J gave up 4 bases and V 5 bases, and 9 bases lay outside the gene matches. CDR3 protein: CASSPSGGRGYNEQFF. For the CDR3, the DNA is TGTGCCAGCAGTCCCTCTGGCGGGAGGGGGTACAATGAGCAGTTCTTC.

The rearrangement links TRBV29-1 to TRBJ2-7, with 7 bases lining up with TRBD1. Germline V gene data show CDR1 as SQVTM and CDR2 as ANQGSEA. With 5 bases clipped from V and 0 bases from J, the junction kept 7 bases outside the gene matches. CDR3 length equals 14 residues. CDR3 residues: CSVSRQGSSYEQYF. The CDR3 nucleotides are TGCAGCGTTAGCCGACAGGGATCCTCCTACGAGCAGTACTTC.

The chain couples TRBV28 to TRBJ1-4; D not certain. The V and J ends lost 2 bases and 8 bases respectively, with 12 bases between them. The CDR3 runs to 14 residues. Germline CDR1 and CDR2: MDHEN and SYDVKM. The CDR3 nucleotides read TGTGCCAGCAGTTTAGGTCCAAGTCGGGAAAAACTGTTTTTT. It yields the protein CASSLGPSREKLFF.

The V and J genes are TRBV3-1 and TRBJ2-4; 7 nucleotides agree with TRBD2. The J segment lost 8 bases and the V segment lost 1 base, leaving 5 bases of the junction unmatched. This CDR3 region has 14 residues. CDR1 is LGHDT and CDR2 is YNNKEL in the germline V gene (reference sequence). Here the CDR3 DNA reads TGTGCCAGCAGCCAAGGGGGAGGGTCAGACATTCAGTACTTC. Amino acid sequence: CASSQGGGSDIQYF.

This clonotype was recorded a few times. The V gene is TRBV2, the J gene TRBJ2-7, with D tentatively TRBD1 or TRBD2 (5 bases each). Trimming stripped 9 bases from V and 0 bases from J, with 12 bases between. The CDR3 covers 13 residues. Per the germline V gene, CDR1 is SNHLY and CDR2 is FYNNEI. The CDR3 sequence: CASRDGSSYEQYF. The CDR3 DNA reads TGTGCCAGTAGGGACGGATCCTCCTACGAGCAGTACTTC.

The rearrangement links TRBV29-1 to TRBJ2-5; 7 bases match TRBD1. The CDR3 is 13 amino acids. Unmatched junction bases numbered 11, after V lost 8 bases and J lost 5 bases. Germline CDR1 and CDR2: SQVTM and ANQGSEA. Here the CDR3 reads CSFAGTAGETQYF. CDR3 DNA: TGCAGCTTCGCCGGGACAGCCGGGGAGACCCAGTACTTC.

This chain uses TRBV7-2 with TRBJ2-3; either TRBD1 or TRBD2 may supply D (6 bases each). The CDR3 length is 16 residues. Germline V gene sequence: CDR1 SGHTA, CDR2 FQGNSA. With 5 bases removed from V and 2 bases from J, the gap between germline ends came to 17 bases. In DNA form, the CDR3 reads TGTGCCAGCAGCCCGGACAGCGGGTTCCTCACAGATACGCAGTATTTT. Its translation: CASSPDSGFLTDTQYF. The complete variable domain, with remaining parts taken from reference TRBV7-2 and TRBJ2-3, reads GAGVSQSPSNKVTEKGKDVELRCDPISGHTALYWYRQSLGQGLEFLIYFQGNSAPDKSGLPSDRFSAERTGGSVSTLTIQRTQQEDSAVYLCASSPDSGFLTDTQYFGPGTRLTVL.

The table lists this clonotype with a few counts. The V call is TRBV4-3, the J call TRBJ2-5; possibly TRBD2 for D (5 bases). The CDR3 has 13 residues. Germline-derived CDR1 and CDR2 are LGHNA and YSLEER. V lost 1 base and J lost 5, with 8 bases in between. Written as DNA, the CDR3 is TGCGCCAGCAGCCAAGGGACTTTGGAGACCCAGTACTTC. Protein sequence: CASSQGTLETQYF.

This clonotype was observed a single time. The chain uses TRBV29-1 and TRBJ1-1; D is uncertain. Germline V lookup: CDR1 SQVTM, CDR2 ANQGSEA. V lost 7 bases to trimming and J lost 1 base, with 10 bases between them. The CDR3 totals 12 residues. CDR3 bases: TGCAGCGGCCGGGAGAAGAACACTGAAGCTTTCTTT. This translates into CSGREKNTEAFF.